This TCR beta chain was recovered during a study of T cells after posttransplantation cyclophosphamide. Measured with immunoSEQ multiplex PCR; TCRdb has only the in-frame clones, and not every one. The sample lists under 75,000 clones; approximately 92% were seen once. V gave up 0 bases and J gave up 7 bases, with 5 bases separating them. The CDR3 length is 12 residues. The sequence derives from a woman in her 30s in good health and a related stem cell transplant donor. Input material: PBMCs. This chain uses TRBV5-3 with TRBJ2-1; D is unclear. TRBV5-3 is flagged as an ORF with uncertain function. The CDR3 loop is CARSLVKNEQFF. The CDR3 nucleotides read TGTGCCAGAAGCTTGGTAAAAAATGAGCAGTTCTTC.